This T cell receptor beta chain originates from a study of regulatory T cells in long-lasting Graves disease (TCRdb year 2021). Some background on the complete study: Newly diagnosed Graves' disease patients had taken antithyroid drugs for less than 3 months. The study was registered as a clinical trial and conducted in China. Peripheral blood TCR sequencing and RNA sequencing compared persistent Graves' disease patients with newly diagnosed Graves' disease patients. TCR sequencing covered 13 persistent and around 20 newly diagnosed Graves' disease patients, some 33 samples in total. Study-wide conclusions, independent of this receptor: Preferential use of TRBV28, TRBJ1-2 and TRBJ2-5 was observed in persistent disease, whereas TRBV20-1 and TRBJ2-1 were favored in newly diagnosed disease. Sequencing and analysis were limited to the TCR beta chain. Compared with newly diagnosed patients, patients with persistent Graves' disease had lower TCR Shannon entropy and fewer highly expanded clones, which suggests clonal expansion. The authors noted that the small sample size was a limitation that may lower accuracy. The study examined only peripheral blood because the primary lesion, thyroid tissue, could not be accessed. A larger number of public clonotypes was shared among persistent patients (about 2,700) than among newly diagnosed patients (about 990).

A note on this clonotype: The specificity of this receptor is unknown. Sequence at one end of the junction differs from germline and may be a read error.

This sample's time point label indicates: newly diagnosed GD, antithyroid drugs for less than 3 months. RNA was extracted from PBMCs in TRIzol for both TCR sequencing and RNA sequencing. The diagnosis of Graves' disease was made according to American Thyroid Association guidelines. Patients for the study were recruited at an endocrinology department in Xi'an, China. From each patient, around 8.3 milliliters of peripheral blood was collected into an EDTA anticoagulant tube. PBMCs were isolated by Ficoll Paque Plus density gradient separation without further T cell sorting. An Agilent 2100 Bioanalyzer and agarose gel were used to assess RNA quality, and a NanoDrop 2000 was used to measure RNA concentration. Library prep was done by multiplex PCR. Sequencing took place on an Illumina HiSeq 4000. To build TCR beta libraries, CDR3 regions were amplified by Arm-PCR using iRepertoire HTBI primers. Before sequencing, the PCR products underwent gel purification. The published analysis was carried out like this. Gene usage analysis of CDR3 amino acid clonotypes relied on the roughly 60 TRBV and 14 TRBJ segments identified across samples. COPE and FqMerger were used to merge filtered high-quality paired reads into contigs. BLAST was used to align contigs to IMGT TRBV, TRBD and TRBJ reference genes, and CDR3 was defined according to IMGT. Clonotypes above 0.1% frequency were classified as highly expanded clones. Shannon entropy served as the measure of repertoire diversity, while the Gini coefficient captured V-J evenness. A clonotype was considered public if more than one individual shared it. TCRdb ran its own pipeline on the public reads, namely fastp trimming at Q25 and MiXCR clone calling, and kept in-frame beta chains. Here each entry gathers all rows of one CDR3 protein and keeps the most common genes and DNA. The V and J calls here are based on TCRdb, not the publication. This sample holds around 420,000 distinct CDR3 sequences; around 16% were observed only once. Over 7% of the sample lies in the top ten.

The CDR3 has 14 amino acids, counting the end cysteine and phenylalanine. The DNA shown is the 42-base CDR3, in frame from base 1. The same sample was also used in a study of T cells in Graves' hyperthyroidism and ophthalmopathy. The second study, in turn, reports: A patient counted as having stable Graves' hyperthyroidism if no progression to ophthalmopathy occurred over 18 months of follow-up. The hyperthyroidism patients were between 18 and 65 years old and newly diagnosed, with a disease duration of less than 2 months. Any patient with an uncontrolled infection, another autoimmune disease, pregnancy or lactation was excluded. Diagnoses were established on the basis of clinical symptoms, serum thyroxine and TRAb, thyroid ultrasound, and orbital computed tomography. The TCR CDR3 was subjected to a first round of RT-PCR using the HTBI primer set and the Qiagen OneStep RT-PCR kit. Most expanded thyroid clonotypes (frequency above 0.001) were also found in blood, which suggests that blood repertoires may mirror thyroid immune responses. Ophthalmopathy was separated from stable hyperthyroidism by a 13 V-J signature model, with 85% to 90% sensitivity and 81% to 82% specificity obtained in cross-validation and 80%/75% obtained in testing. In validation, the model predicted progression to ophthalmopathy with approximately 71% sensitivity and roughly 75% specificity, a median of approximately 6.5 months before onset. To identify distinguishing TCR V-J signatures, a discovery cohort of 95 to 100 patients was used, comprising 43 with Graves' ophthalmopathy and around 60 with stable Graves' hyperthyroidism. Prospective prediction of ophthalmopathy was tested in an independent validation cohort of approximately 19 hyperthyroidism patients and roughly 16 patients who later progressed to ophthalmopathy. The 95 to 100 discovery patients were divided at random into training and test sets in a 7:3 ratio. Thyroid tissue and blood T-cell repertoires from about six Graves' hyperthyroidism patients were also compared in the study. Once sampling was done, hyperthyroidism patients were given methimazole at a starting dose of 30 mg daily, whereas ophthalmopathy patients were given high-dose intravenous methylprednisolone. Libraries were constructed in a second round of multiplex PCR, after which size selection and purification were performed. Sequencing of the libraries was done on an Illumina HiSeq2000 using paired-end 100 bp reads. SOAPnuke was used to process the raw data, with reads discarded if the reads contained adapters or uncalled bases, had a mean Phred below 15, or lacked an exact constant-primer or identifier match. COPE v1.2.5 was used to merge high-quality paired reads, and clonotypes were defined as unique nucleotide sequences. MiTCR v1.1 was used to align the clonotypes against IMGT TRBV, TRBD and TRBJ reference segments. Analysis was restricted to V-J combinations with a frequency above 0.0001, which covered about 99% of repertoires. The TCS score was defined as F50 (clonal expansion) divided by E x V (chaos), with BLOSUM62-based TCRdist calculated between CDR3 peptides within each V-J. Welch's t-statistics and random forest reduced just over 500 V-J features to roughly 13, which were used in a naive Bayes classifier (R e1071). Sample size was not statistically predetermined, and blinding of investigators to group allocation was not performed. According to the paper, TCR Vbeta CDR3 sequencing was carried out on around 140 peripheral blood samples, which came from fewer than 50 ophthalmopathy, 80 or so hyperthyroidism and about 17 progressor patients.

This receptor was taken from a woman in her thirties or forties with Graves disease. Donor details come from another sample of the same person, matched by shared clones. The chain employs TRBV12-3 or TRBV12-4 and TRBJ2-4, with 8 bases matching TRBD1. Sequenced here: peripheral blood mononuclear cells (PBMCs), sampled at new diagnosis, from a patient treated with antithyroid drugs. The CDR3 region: CASSPSDRAELLFF. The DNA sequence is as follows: TGTGCCAGCAGTCCCTCGGACAGGGCTGAGCTCCTGTTCTTC.